This is a list of T cell receptor beta chains from one sample in a study of identical twins. One entry per CDR3 protein results from TCRdb running MiXCR on the 5' RACE reads. Altogether some 1,700,000 distinct CDR3 sequences are present, under 35% being singletons, with the ten largest covering 0.25% to 0.3%. Source material: cord blood. These receptors were taken from a newborn girl in good health. Each CDR3 is given with its conserved first and last residue. A D gene is named only where the DNA matches it firmly. Not all rows give a size; the values are once, few, many and, for expanded clones, a class.

cdr3_aa cdr3_nt d_call j_call v_call clone_size
CSAKAGTKETQYF TGCAGTGCTAAGGCCGGGACAAAAGAGACCCAGTACTTC - TRBJ2-5 TRBV20-1 -
CASSDTRTAEYEQYF TGTGCCAGCAGCGATACCCGGACTGCCGAGTACGAGCAGTACTTC - TRBJ2-7 TRBV6-6 -
CASINPYYEQYF TGTGCCAGCATTAACCCCTATTACGAGCAGTACTTC - TRBJ2-7 TRBV6-1 -
CASRGWAFNEQFF TGTGCCAGCCGCGGTTGGGCCTTCAATGAGCAGTTCTTC - TRBJ2-1 TRBV27 few
CSARDLGTLGYEQYF TGCAGTGCTAGAGATCTCGGGACCTTAGGGTACGAGCAGTACTTC - TRBJ2-7 TRBV20-1 -
CASQDWAGDNEQFF TGCGCCAGCCAGGATTGGGCGGGAGACAATGAGCAGTTCTTC TRBD2 TRBJ2-1 TRBV5-1 -
CASSPDPFGMNTEAFF TGTGCCAGCAGCCCCGACCCATTTGGAATGAACACTGAAGCTTTCTTT - TRBJ1-1 TRBV6-2/TRBV6-3 -
CASSLGQTGGYGYTF TGCGCCAGCAGCTTGGGTCAGACAGGCGGCTATGGCTACACCTTC - TRBJ1-2 TRBV5-1 few
CASSRGGFNQPQHF TGTGCCAGCAGTAGGGGGGGGTTTAATCAGCCCCAGCATTTT - TRBJ1-5 TRBV3-1 few
CASSLAGDNTGELFF TGTGCCAGCAGCTTAGCGGGGGACAACACCGGGGAGCTGTTTTTT - TRBJ2-2 TRBV7-9 -
CSASFGTSNSPLHF TGCAGTGCTAGTTTTGGGACATCAAATTCACCCCTCCACTTT - TRBJ1-6 TRBV20-1 -
CASSEHIGFDSPLHF TGTGCCAGCAGTGAGCATATTGGGTTCGATTCACCCCTCCACTTT - TRBJ1-6 TRBV6-1 -
CASRNSGRAFNEQFF TGTGCCAGCAGAAACAGCGGGAGGGCCTTCAATGAGCAGTTCTTC TRBD2 TRBJ2-1 TRBV28 -
CASSGRSTQYF TGTGCCAGCAGTGGGCGTAGTACGCAGTATTTT - TRBJ2-3 TRBV25-1 -
CASSFGLRTDAQYF TGTGCCAGCAGTTTCGGGCTTAGAACAGATGCGCAGTATTTT - TRBJ2-3 TRBV12-3/TRBV12-4 -
CSATLAGQGTFSYEQYF TGCAGTGCTACCCTTGCCGGACAGGGTACATTTTCCTACGAGCAGTACTTC TRBD1 TRBJ2-7 TRBV20-1 -
CASSLRVAGAGYNEQYF TGTGCCAGCAGCTTGAGGGTAGCGGGAGCGGGGTACAATGAGCAGTACTTC TRBD2 TRBJ2-5 TRBV5-4 -
CAITDSSGNTIYF TGTGCCATCACGGACAGCTCTGGAAACACCATATATTTT - TRBJ1-3 TRBV10-3 -
CSARVNTGELFF TGCAGTGCTAGGGTTAACACCGGGGAGCTGTTTTTT - TRBJ2-2 TRBV20-1 few
CASSQEEGRYNEQYF TGCGCCAGCAGCCAAGAAGAGGGGAGGTACAATGAGCAGTACTTC - TRBJ2-5 TRBV4-1 -
CSAPGRAGNIQYF TGCAGTGCCCCAGGCAGGGCGGGAAACATTCAGTACTTC - TRBJ2-4 TRBV20-1 few
CASSLALVSYNEQFF TGTGCCAGCAGCTTAGCGCTAGTCTCCTACAATGAGCAGTTCTTC - TRBJ2-1 TRBV7-2 many
CASSLRTGKGAEAFF TGCGCCAGCAGCTTAAGAACGGGGAAGGGCGCTGAAGCTTTCTTT - TRBJ1-1 TRBV5-1 few
CASSPTGDGPYNEQFF TGTGCCAGCAGTCCCACCGGAGACGGACCCTACAATGAGCAGTTCTTC - TRBJ2-1 TRBV25-1 few